This entry describes one TCR beta chain. Germline assignment: CDR1 MNHEY and CDR2 SMNVEV (reference sequence). V lost 5 bases, J lost 9 bases, and 11 bases lay in between. The CDR3 extends over 13 amino acids. In the original processing: Counts of nucleated cells, estimated from reference gene primer amplification, were obtained. The repertoire was sequenced with immunoSEQ multiplex PCR; TCRdb's copy has only in-frame clones and lacks some. Clonal size and the V and J genes are those of that table, whereas D and trimming came from the DNA. Among 110,000 to 150,000 clones, 80% were seen once, and the ten largest hold 5%. This entry is derived from a study of blood T cell repertoires in COVID-19. About the study: Samples of COVID-19 (acute and convalescent) were obtained from the United States, Italy and Spain. T cells, B-cell-depleted T cells, or PBMCs supplied cDNA or gDNA.

Source material: peripheral blood. The sequence was collected from a woman aged 50 to 65 with acute or convalescent COVID-19. The chain employs TRBV27 and TRBJ1-6, with no clear D. CDR3 DNA sequence: TGTGCCAGCAGTCCGTCGGGTCCTTCACCCCTCCACTTT. Translation: CASSPSGPSPLHF.